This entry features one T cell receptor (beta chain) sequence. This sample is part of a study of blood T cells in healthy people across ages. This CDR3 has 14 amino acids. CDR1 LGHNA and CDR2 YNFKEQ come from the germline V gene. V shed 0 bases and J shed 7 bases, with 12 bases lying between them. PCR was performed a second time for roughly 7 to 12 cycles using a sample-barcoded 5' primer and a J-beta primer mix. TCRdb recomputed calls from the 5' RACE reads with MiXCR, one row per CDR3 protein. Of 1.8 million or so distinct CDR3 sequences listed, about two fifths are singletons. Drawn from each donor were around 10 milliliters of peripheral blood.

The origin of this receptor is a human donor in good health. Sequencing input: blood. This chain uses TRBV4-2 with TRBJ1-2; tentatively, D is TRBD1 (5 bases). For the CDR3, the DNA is TGTGCCAGCAGCCAAGAGGTAACAGGCGGTGGCTACACCTTC. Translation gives CASSQEVTGGGYTF.